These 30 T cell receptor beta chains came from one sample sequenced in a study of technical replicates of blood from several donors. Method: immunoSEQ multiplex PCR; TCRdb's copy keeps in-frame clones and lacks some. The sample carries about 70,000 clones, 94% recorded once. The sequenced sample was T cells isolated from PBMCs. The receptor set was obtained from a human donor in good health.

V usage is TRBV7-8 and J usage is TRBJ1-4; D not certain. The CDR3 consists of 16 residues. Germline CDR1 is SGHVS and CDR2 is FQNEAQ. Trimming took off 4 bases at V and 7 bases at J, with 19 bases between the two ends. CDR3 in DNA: TGTGCCAGCAGCTATAACCGGCCGACTTCTATTGAAAAACTGTTTTTT. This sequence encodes CASSYNRPTSIEKLFF.

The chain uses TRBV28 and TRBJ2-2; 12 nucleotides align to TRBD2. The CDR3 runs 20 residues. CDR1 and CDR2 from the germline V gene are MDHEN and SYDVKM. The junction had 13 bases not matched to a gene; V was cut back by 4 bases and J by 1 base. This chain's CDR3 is CASSSRRGGLAGWNTGELFF. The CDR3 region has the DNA TGTGCCAGCAGTTCCAGGAGGGGTGGACTAGCGGGATGGAACACCGGGGAGCTGTTTTTT.

CDR3 bases: TGTGCCAGTATACAGGGTGAAGCTTTCTTT. Translating gives CASIQGEAFF. The chain is built from TRBV19 and TRBJ1-1, with D possibly TRBD1 on 6 matching bases. This CDR3 spans 10 amino acids. Trimming stripped 7 bases from V and 7 bases from J, with 7 bases between. Germline loops: CDR1 LNHDA, CDR2 SQIVND (reference sequence).

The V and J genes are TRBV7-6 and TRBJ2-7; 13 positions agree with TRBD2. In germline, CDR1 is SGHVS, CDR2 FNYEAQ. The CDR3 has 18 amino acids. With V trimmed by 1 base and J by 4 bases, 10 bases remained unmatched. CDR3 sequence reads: CASSLGALTSGRIYEQYF. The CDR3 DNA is TGTGCCAGCAGCTTAGGGGCTTTGACTAGCGGGAGGATATACGAGCAGTACTTC. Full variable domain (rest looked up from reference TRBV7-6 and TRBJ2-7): GAGVSQSPRYKVTKRGQDVALRCDPISGHVSLYWYRQALGQGPEFLTYFNYEAQQDKSGLPNDRFSAERPEGSISTLTIQRTEQRDSAMYRCASSLGALTSGRIYEQYFGPGTRLTVT.

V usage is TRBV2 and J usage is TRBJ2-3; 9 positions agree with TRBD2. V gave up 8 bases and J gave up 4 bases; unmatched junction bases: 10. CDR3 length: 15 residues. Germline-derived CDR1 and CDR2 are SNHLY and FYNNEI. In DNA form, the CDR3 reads TGTGCCAGCTCTCCTCTAGCGGGGCGAGCAGATACGCAGTATTTT. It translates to CASSPLAGRADTQYF.

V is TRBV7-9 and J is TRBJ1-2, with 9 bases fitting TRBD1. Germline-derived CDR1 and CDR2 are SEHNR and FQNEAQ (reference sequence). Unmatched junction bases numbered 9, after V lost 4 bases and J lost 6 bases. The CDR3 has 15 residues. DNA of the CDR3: TGTGCCAGCAGCTCTGGGGACAGGGAGGTTGATGGCTACACCTTC. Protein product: CASSSGDREVDGYTF.

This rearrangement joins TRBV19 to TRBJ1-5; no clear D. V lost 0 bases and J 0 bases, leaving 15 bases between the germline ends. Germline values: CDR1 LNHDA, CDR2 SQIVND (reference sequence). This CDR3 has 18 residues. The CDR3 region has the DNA TGTGCCAGTAGTATAGATCCGGCGGTACCGTATAGCAATCAGCCCCAGCATTTT. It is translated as CASSIDPAVPYSNQPQHF.

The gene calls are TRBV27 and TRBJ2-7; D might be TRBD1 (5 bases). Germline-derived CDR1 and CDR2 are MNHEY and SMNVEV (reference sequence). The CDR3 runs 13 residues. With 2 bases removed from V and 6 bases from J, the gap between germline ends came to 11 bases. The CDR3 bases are TGTGCCAGCAGTTTAACCGGCAGGGTCGAGCAGTACTTC. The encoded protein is CASSLTGRVEQYF.

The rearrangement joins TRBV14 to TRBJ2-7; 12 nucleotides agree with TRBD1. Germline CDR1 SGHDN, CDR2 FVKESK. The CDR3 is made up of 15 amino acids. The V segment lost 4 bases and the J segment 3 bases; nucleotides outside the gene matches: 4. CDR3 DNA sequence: TGTGCCAGCAGCCTCGGGACAGGGGGCCTCTACGAGCAGTACTTC. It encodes CASSLGTGGLYEQYF.

CDR3: CASSQTTGIQPQHF. CDR3 nucleotide sequence: TGTGCCAGCAGTCAAACGACAGGGATTCAGCCCCAGCATTTT. V usage is TRBV9 and J usage is TRBJ1-5; 7 bases are shared with TRBD1. In germline, CDR1 is SGDLS, CDR2 YYNGEE. There are 14 residues in the CDR3. The V gene end was trimmed by 5 bases and the J gene end by 6 bases; junction bases not matched to a gene: 8.

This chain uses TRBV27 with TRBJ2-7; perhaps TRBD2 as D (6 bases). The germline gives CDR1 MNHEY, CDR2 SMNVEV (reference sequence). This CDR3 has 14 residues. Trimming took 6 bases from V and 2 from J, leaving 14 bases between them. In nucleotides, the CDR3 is TGTGCCAGCAGCCTGGGACTTTCAACCTACGAGCAGTACTTC. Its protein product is CASSLGLSTYEQYF.

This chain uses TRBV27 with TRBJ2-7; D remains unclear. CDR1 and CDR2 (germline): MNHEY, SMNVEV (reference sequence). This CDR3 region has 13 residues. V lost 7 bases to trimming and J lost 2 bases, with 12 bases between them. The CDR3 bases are TGTGCCAGCAAGACTCTGCTCACCTACGAGCAGTACTTC. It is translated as CASKTLLTYEQYF.

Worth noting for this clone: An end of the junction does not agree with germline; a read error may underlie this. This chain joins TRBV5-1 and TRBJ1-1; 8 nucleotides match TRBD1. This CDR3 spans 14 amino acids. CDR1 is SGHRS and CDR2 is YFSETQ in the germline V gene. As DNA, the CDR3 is TGCGCCAGCAGTACCGACAGGGGTTACACTGAAGCTTTTTTT. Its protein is CASSTDRGYTEAFF.

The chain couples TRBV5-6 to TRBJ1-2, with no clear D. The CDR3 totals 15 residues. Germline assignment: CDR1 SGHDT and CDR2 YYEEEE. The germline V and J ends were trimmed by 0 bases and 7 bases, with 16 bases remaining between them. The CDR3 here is CASSLAINSLSGYTF. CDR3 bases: TGTGCCAGCAGCTTGGCCATAAACAGTCTCTCTGGCTACACCTTC. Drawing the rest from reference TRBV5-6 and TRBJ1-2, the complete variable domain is DAGVTQSPTHLIKTRGQQVTLRCSPKSGHDTVSWYQQALGQGPQFIFQYYEEEERQRGNFPDRFSGHQFPNYSSELNVNALLLGDSALYLCASSLAINSLSGYTFGSGTRLTVV.

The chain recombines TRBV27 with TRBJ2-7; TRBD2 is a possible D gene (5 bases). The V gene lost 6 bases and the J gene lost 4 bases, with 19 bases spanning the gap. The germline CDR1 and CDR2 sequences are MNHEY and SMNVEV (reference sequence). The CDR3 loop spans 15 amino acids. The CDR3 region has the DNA TGTGCCAGCAGCGGGGTCGGCAGCCGATTGTACGAGCAGTACTTC. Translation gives CASSGVGSRLYEQYF.

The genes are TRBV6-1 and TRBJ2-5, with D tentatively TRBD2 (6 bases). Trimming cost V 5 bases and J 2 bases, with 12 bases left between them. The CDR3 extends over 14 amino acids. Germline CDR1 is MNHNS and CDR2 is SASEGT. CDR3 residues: CASSPTGLQETQYF. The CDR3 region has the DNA TGTGCCAGCAGTCCTACAGGACTACAAGAGACCCAGTACTTC.

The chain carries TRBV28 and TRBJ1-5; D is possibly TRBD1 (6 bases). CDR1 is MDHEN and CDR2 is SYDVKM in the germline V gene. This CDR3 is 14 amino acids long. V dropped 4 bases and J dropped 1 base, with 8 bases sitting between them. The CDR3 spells CASSWTESNQPQHF. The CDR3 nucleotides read TGTGCCAGCAGTTGGACAGAGAGCAATCAGCCCCAGCATTTT.

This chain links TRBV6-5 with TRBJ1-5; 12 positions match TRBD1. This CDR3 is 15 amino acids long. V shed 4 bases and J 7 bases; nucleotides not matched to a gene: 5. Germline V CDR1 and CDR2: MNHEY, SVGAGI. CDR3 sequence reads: CASSSFGTGGQPQHF. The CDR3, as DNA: TGTGCCAGCAGTTCCTTTGGGACAGGGGGCCAGCCCCAGCATTTT.

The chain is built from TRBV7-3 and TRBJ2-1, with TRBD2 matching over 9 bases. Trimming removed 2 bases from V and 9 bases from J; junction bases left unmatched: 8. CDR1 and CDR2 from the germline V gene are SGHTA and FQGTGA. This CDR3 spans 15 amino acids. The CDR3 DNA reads TGTGCCAGCAGCTTAGCGGGAGGGCCGGGGATTGAGCAGTTCTTC. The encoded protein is CASSLAGGPGIEQFF.

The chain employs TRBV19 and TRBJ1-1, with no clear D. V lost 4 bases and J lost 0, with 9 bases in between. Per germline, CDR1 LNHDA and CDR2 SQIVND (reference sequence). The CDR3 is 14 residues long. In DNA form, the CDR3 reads TGTGCCAGTAGTACCCCAGCGTTGAACACTGAAGCTTTCTTT. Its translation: CASSTPALNTEAFF. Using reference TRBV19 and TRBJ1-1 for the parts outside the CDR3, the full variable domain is DGGITQSPKYLFRKEGQNVTLSCEQNLNHDAMYWYRQDPGQGLRLIYYSQIVNDFQKGDIAEGYSVSREKKESFPLTVTSAQKNPTAFYLCASSTPALNTEAFFGQGTRLTVV.

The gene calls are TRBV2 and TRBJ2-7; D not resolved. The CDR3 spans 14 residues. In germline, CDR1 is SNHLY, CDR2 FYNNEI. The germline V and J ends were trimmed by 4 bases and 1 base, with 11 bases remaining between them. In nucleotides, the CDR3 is TGTGCCAGCAGTGTTGGGCAGCAATCCTACGAGCAGTACTTC. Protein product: CASSVGQQSYEQYF.

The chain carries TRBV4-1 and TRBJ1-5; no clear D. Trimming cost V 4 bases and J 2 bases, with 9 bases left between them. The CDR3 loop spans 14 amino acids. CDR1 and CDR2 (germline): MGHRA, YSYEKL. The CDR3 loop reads CASSPTEGNQPQHF. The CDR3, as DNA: TGCGCCAGCAGCCCGACTGAGGGCAATCAGCCCCAGCATTTT.

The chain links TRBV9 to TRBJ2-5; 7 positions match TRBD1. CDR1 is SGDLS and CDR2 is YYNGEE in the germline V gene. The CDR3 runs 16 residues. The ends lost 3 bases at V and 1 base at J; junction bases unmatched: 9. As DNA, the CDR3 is TGTGCCAGCAGCGCGGACAGGCCCAGTCCCCAAGAGACCCAGTACTTC. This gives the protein CASSADRPSPQETQYF.

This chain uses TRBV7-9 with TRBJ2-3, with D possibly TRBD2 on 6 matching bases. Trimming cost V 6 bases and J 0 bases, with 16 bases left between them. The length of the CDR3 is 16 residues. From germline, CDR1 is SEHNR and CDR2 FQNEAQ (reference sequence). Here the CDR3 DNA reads TGTGCCAGCAGGACTCCCGGAGGGTCTAGCACAGATACGCAGTATTTT. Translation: CASRTPGGSSTDTQYF.

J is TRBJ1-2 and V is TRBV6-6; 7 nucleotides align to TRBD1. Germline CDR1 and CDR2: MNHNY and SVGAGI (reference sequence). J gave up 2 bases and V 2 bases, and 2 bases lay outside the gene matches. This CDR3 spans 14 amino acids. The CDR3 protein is CASSYKGANYGYTF. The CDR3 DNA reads TGTGCCAGCAGTTACAAGGGGGCCAACTATGGCTACACCTTC.

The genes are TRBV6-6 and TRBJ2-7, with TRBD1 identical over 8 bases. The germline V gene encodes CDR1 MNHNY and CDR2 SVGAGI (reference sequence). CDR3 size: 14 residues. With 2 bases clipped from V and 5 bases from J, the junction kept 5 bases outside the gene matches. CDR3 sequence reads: CASSYAVQGDEQYF. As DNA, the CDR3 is TGTGCCAGCAGTTACGCTGTACAGGGGGACGAGCAGTACTTC.

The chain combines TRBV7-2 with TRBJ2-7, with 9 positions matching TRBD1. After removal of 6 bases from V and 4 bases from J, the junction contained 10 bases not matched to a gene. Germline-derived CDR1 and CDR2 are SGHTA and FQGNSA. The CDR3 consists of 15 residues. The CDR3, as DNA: TGTGCCAGCAGGTCTACAGGGGGCACAAGTTACGAGCAGTACTTC. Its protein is CASRSTGGTSYEQYF.

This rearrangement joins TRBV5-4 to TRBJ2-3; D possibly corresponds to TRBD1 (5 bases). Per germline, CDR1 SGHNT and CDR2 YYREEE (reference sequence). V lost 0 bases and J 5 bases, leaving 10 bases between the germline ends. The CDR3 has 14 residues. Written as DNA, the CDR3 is TGTGCCAGCAGCTTGGGACAGATAGGAGATACGCAGTATTTT. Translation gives CASSLGQIGDTQYF.

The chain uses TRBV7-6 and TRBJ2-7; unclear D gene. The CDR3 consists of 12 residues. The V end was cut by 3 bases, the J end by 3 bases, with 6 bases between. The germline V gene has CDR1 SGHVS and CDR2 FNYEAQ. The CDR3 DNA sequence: TGTGCCAGCAGCTTTGTCGGCTACGAGCAGTACTTC. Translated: CASSFVGYEQYF. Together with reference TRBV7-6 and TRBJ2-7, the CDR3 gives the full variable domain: GAGVSQSPRYKVTKRGQDVALRCDPISGHVSLYWYRQALGQGPEFLTYFNYEAQQDKSGLPNDRFSAERPEGSISTLTIQRTEQRDSAMYRCASSFVGYEQYFGPGTRLTVT.

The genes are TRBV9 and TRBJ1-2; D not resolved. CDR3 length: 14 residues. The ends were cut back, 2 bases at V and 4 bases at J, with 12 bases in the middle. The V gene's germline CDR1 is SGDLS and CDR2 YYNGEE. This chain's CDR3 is CASSVDTSPYGYTF. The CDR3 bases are TGTGCCAGCAGCGTCGACACGAGCCCCTATGGCTACACCTTC.